This TCR beta chain was retrieved from a study of T cell repertoires in cytomegalovirus infection. V trimming: 4 bases; J trimming: 8 bases; junction bases outside the gene matches: 9. This CDR3 comprises 16 residues. Germline V gene data show CDR1 as LNHNV and CDR2 as YYDKDF (reference sequence). Each CDR3 protein gets one entry after TCRdb re-called the reads with MiXCR. Of about 310,000 distinct CDR3 sequences in the sample, 20% to 30% were seen once. Turning to this clonotype: The antigen remains unidentified.

The receptor comes from a human donor in good health (CMV status not recorded). Some clones in this sample may be carry-over from other donors' samples. The input for sequencing was cultured PBMCs, taken from culture after CMV antigen stimulation. V usage is TRBV15 and J usage is TRBJ2-3; 13 positions match TRBD2. The DNA of the CDR3 is TGTGCCACCAGCAAGGGACTAGCGGGACTCCTTGTTACGCAGTATTTT. This gives the protein CATSKGLAGLLVTQYF.